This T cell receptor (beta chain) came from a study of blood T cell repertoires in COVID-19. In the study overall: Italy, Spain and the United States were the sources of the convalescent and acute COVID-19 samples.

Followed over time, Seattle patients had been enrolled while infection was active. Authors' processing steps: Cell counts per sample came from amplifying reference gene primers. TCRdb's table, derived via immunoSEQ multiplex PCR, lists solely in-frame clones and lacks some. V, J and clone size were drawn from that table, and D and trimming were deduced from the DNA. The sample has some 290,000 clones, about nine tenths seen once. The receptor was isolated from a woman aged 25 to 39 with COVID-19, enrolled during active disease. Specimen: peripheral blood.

CDR3: CASSQGPADTQYF. As DNA, the CDR3 is TGCGCCAGCAGCCAGGGCCCCGCAGATACGCAGTATTTT. This chain links TRBV4-1 with TRBJ2-3; D is unclear. Per germline, CDR1 MGHRA and CDR2 YSYEKL. There are 13 residues in the CDR3. Trimming shortened V by 3 bases and J by 4 bases, and 8 bases separated the two germline ends.